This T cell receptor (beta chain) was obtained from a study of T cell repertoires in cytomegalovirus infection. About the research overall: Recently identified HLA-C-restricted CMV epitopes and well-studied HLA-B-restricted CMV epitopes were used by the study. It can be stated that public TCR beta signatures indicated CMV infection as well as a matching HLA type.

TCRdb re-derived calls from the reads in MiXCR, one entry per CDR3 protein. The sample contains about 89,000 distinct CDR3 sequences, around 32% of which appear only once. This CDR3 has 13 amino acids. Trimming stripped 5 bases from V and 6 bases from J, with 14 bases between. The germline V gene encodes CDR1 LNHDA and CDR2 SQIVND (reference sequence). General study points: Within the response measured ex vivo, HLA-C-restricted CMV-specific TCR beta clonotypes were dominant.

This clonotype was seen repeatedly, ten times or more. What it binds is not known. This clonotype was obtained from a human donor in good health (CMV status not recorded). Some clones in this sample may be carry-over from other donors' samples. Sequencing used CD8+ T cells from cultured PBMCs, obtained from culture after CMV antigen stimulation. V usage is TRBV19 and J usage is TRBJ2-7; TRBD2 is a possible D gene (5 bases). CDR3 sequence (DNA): TGTGCCAGTAGTGGGAGTCACTTCAGCGAGCAGTACTTC. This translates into CASSGSHFSEQYF.